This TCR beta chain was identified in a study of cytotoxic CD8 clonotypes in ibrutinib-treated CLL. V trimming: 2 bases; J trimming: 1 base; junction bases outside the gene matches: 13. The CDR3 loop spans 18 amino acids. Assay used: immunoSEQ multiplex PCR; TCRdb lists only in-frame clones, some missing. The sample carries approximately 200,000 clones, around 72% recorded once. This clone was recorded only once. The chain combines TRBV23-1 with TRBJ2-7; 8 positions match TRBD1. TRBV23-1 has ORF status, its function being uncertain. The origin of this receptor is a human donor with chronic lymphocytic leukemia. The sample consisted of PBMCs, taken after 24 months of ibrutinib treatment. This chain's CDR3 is CASSQPRHRGKLSYEQYF. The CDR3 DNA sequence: TGCGCCAGCAGTCAACCACGCCACAGGGGGAAACTTTCCTACGAGCAGTACTTC.